Listed below are T cell receptor beta chains from one sample, sequenced in a study of monozygotic twins with inflammatory bowel disease. Reanalyzing the 5' RACE reads, TCRdb keeps one entry per CDR3 protein, without DNA. Found here are 330,000 or so distinct CDR3 sequences; the top ten clones hold over 2%. Source material: blood. These receptors all stem from a human donor with ulcerative colitis or Crohn's disease, or a healthy co-twin of an affected twin (not recorded which). The CDR3 runs from the conserved cysteine through the conserved F or W. Fields, in order: V gene, J gene, CDR3 protein.

TRBV7-2	TRBJ2-1	CASSLVGVRSYNEQFF
TRBV6-4	TRBJ2-2	CASSPDPNTGELFF
TRBV28	TRBJ1-5	CASGTLRGGTYQPQHF
TRBV5-1	TRBJ1-1	CASSLDPGTTEAFF
TRBV10-2	TRBJ2-3	CASSEVHTQYF
TRBV20-1	TRBJ2-2	CSARDGTSGLGGELFF
TRBV15	TRBJ2-7	CATSRGSYEQYF
TRBV12-3/TRBV12-4	TRBJ2-3	CASSGGDTDTQYF
TRBV28	TRBJ2-3	CASSPPPRTGSTDTQYF
TRBV7-3	TRBJ2-1	CASSHSGEKTHEQFF
TRBV6-1	TRBJ2-7	CASTSGDSPTYEQYF
TRBV7-2	TRBJ2-1	CASSYSGGVTWYEQFF
TRBV7-6	TRBJ2-6	CASHKEGNYRSGANVLTF
TRBV20-1	TRBJ2-7	CSAASGGLPLGEQYF
TRBV7-2	TRBJ2-5	CASSLGPGLAGKETQYF
TRBV6-1	TRBJ2-2	CASSLRNISGKVGTGELFF
TRBV7-2	TRBJ2-1	CASSVSGTSLNEQFF
TRBV5-1	TRBJ2-3	CASSLAPGASGGTDTQYF
TRBV15	TRBJ2-2	CATSRVGGITGELFF
TRBV5-5	TRBJ2-4	CASSATGGFTKNMQYF
TRBV5-1	TRBJ1-2	CASSLARGTAYGYTF
TRBV10-3	TRBJ2-1	CAISEVAGGPYEQFF
TRBV7-9	TRBJ1-3	CASARASGNTIYF